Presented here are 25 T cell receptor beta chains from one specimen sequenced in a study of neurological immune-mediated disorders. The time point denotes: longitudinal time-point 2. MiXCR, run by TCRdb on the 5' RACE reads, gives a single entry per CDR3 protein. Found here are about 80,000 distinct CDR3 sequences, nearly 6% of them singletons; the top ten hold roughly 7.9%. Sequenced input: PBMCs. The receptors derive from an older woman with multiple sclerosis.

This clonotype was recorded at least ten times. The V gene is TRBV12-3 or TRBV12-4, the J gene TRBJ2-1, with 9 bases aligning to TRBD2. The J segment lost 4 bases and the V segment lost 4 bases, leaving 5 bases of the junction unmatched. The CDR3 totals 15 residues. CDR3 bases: TGTGCCAGCAGTTCTAGCGGGGTGAGATACAATGAGCAGTTCTTC. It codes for CASSSSGVRYNEQFF.

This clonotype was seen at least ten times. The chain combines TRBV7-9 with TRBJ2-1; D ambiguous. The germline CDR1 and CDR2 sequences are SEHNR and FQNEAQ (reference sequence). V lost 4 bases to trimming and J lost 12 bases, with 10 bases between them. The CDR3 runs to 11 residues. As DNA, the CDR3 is TGTGCCAGCAGCTCATTAATAAGGCAGTTCTTC. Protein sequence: CASSSLIRQFF.

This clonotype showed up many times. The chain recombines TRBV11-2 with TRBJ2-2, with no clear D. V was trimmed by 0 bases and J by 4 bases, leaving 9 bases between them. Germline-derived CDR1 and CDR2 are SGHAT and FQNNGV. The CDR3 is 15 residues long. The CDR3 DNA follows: TGTGCCAGCAGCTTAGATCAGCCCATCACCGGGGAGCTGTTTTTT. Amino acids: CASSLDQPITGELFF.

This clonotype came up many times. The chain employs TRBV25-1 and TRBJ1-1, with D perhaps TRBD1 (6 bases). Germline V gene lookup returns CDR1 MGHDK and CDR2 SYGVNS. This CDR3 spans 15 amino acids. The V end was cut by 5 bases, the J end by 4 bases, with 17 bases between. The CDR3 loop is CASSPSGGGGTEAFF. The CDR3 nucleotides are TGTGCCAGCAGTCCATCGGGGGGCGGGGGCACTGAAGCTTTCTTT.

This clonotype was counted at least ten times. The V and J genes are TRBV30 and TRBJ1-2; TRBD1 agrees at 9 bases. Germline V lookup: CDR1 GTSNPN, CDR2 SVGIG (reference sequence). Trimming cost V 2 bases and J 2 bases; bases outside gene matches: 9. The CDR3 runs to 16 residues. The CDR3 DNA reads TGTGCCTGGAGTATTTCTGGGACAGGGAGGAACTATGGCTACACCTTC. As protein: CAWSISGTGRNYGYTF.

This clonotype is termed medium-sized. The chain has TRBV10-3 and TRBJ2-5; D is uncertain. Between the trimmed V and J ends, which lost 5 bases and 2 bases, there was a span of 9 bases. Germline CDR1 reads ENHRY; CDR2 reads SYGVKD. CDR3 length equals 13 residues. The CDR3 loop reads CAISLLLQETQYF. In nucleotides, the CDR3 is TGTGCCATCAGTTTACTGTTACAAGAGACCCAGTACTTC.

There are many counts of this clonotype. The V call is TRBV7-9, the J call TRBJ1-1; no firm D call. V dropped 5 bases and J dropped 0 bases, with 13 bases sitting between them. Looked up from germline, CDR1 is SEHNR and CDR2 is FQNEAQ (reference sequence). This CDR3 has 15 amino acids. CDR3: CASSRSRGVNTEAFF. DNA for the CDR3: TGTGCCAGCAGCCGTTCCCGGGGAGTGAACACTGAAGCTTTCTTT. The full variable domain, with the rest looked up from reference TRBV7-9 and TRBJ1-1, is DTGVSQNPRHKITKRGQNVTFRCDPISEHNRLYWYRQTLGQGPEFLTYFQNEAQLEKSRLLSDRFSAERPKGSFSTLEIQRTEQGDSAMYLCASSRSRGVNTEAFFGQGTRLTVV.

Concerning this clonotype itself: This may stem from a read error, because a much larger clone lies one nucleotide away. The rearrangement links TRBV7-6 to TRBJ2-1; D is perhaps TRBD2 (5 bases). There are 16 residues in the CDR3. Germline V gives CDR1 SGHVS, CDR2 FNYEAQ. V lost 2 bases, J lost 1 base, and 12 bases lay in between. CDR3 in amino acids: CASSLSSPVSYNEQFF. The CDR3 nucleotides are TGTGCCAGCAGCTTATCTAGCCCTGTTTCCTACAATGAGCAGTTCTTC.

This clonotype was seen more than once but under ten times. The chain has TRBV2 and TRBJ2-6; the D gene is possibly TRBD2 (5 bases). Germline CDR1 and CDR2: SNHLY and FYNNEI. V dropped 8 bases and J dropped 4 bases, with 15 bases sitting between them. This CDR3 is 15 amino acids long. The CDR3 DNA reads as TGTGCCAGCGACTATGCGGAGGCCGGGGCCAACGTCCTGACTTTC. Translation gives CASDYAEAGANVLTF.

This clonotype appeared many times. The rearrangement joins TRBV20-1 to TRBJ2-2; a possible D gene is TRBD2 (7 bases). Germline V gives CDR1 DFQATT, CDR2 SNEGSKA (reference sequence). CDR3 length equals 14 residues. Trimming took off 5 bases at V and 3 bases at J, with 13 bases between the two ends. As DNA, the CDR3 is TGCAGTGCTGGACGAGGGGGGGACACCGGGGAGCTGTTTTTT. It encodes CSAGRGGDTGELFF.

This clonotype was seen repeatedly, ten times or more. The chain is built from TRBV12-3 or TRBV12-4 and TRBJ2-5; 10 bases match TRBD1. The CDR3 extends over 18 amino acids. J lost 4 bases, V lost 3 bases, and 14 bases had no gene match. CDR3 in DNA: TGTGCCAGCAGTTTGAGGGACAGGGGCCTGAGGATGGTAGAGACCCAGTACTTC. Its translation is CASSLRDRGLRMVETQYF.

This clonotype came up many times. As DNA, the CDR3 is TGCAGTGCTAGAGATGCCCAGGGGGGAGGATATACGCAGTATTTT. Encoded protein: CSARDAQGGGYTQYF. The V call is TRBV20-1, the J call TRBJ2-3; perhaps TRBD1 as D (7 bases). CDR1 is DFQATT, CDR2 SNEGSKA, per germline (reference sequence). V shed 0 bases and J shed 7 bases, with 17 bases lying between them. This CDR3 is 15 amino acids long.

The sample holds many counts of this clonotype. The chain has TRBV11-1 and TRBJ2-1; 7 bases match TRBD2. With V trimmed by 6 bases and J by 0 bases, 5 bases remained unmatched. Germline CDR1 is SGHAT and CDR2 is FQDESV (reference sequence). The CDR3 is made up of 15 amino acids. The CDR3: CASSKAGVSYNEQFF. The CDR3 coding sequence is TGTGCCAGCAGTAAGGCGGGGGTCTCCTACAATGAGCAGTTCTTC.

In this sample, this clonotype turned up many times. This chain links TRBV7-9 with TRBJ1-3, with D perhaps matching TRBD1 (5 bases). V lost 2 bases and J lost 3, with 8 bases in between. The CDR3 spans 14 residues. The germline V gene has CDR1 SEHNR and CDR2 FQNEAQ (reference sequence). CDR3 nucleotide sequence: TGTGCCAGCAGCTTACAGGGCGGTGGAAACACCATATATTTT. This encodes CASSLQGGGNTIYF.

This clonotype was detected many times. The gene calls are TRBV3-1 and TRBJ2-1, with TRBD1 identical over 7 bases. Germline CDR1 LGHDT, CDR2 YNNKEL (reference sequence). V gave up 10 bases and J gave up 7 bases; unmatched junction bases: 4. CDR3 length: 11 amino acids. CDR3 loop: CATAQGNEQFF. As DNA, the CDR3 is TGTGCCACCGCACAGGGGAATGAGCAGTTCTTC.

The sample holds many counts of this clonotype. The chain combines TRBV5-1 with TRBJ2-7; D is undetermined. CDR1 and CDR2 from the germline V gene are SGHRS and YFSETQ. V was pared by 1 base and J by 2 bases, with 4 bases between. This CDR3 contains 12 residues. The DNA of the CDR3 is TGCGCCAGCAGCTTGACAGCCTACGAGCAGTACTTC. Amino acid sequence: CASSLTAYEQYF.

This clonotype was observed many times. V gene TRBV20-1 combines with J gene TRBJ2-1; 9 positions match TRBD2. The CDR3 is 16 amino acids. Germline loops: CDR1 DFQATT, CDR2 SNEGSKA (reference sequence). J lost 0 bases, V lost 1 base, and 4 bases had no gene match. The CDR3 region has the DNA TGCAGTGCTAGAGTGGGACTAGCAACCTCCTACAATGAGCAGTTCTTC. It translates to CSARVGLATSYNEQFF.

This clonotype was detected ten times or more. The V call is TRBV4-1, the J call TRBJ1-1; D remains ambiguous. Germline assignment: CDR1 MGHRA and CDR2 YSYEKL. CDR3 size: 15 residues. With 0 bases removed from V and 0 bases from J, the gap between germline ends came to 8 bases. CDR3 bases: TGCGCCAGCAGCCAAGAAGACCTCATGAACACTGAAGCTTTCTTT. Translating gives CASSQEDLMNTEAFF.

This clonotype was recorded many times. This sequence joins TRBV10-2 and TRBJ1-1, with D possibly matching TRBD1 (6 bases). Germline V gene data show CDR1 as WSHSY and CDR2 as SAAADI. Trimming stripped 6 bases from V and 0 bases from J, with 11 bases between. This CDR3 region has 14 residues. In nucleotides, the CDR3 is TGCGCCAGCAGGGACACAGGGTTGAACACTGAAGCTTTCTTT. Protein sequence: CASRDTGLNTEAFF.

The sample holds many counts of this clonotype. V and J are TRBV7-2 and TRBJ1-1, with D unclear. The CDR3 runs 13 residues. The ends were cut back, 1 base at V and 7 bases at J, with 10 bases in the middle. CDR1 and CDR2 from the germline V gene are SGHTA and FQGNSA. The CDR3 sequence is CASSLEFYGEAFF. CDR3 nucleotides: TGTGCCAGCAGCTTAGAGTTCTATGGTGAAGCTTTCTTT. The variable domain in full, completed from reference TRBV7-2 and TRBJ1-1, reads GAGVSQSPSNKVTEKGKDVELRCDPISGHTALYWYRQSLGQGLEFLIYFQGNSAPDKSGLPSDRFSAERTGGSVSTLTIQRTQQEDSAVYLCASSLEFYGEAFFGQGTRLTVV.

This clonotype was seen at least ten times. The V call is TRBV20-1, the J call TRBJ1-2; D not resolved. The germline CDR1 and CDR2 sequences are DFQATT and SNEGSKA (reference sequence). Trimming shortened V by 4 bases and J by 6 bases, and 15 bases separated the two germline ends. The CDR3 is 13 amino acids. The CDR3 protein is CSANRASEDGYTF. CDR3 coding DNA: TGCAGTGCTAACCGGGCCTCGGAGGATGGCTACACCTTC.

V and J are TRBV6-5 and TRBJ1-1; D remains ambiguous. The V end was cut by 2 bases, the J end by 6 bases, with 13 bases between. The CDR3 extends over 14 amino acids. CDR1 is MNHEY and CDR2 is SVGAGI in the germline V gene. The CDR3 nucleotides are TGTGCCAGCAGTTACGGTGGGGTGGCCGCTGAAGCTTTCTTT. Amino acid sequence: CASSYGGVAAEAFF.

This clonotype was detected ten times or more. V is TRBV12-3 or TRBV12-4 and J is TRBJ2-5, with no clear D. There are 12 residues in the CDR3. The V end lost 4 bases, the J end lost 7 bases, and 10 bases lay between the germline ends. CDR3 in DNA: TGTGCCAGCAGTTCTTATCCAGGGACCCAGTACTTC. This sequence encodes CASSSYPGTQYF.

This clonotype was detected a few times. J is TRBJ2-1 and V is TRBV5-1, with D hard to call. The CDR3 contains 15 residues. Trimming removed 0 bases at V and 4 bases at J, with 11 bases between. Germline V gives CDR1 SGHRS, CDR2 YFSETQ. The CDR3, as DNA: TGCGCCAGCAGCTTGGGGTACAAGATTTACAATGAGCAGTTCTTC. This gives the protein CASSLGYKIYNEQFF. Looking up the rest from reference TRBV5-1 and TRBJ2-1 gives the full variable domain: KAGVTQTPRYLIKTRGQQVTLSCSPISGHRSVSWYQQTPGQGLQFLFEYFSETQRNKGNFPGRFSGRQFSNSRSEMNVSTLELGDSALYLCASSLGYKIYNEQFFGPGTRLTVL.

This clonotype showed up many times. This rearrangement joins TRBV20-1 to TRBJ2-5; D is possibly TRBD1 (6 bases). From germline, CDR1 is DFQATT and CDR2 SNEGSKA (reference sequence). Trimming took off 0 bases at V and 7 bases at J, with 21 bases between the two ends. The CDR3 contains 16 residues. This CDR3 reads CSARDGAGRTVGTQYF. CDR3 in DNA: TGCAGTGCTAGAGATGGTGCGGGTAGGACAGTCGGGACCCAGTACTTC.